Described below is a single T cell receptor beta chain sequence and its context. Antigen specificity is unknown. This specimen belongs to a study of shared clonotypes between healthy human individuals. Study-wide results and limits: Around 4.9% of naive CD4 clonotypes were shared across four donors.

Measured with immunoSEQ multiplex PCR; TCRdb has only the in-frame clones, and not every one. There are just over 2,000,000 clones in the sample; 85% to 95% occur only once, and 0.13% lies in the top ten. Each of the donors was a healthy adult who was HIV-negative and had not had a recent acute infection or vaccination. The TCR was taken from a man aged 18 to 30 in good health. The material sequenced was naive CD4+ T cells sorted from blood. Subset noted: CD45RA+ positively selected.

In DNA form, the CDR3 reads TGTGCCAGCAGTTACCCTCTGATCGAGACAGGCACTGAAGCTTTCTTT. Translating it yields CASSYPLIETGTEAFF. The chain carries TRBV6-6 and TRBJ1-1; D perhaps matches TRBD1 (6 bases). The germline V gene encodes CDR1 MNHNY and CDR2 SVGAGI (reference sequence). The CDR3 is 16 amino acids. V lost 2 bases to trimming and J lost 4 bases, with 17 bases between them.